The 4 T cell receptor beta chains in this list originate from one sample, sequenced in a study of blood T cell repertoires in COVID-19. Produced via immunoSEQ multiplex PCR; TCRdb's table is partial and in-frame only. This sample has 350,000 to 500,000 clones, with about 88% found just once. Sequenced input: PBMCs or T cells enriched from blood (not recorded which). These receptors came from a woman aged 18-29 years who had been exposed to COVID-19.

This clone has only one observation. The rearrangement joins TRBV5-6 to TRBJ1-1; D is unclear. The V end lost 4 bases, the J end lost 2 bases, and 12 bases lay between the germline ends. The CDR3 totals 14 residues. In germline, CDR1 is SGHDT, CDR2 YYEEEE. Here the CDR3 reads CASSPGLINTEAFF. The CDR3 bases are TGTGCCAGCAGCCCGGGTCTAATTAACACTGAAGCTTTCTTT.

The gene calls are TRBV5-1 and TRBJ2-7; 9 bases are shared with TRBD1. Germline CDR1 is SGHRS and CDR2 is YFSETQ. The CDR3 runs 16 residues. The V segment lost 1 base and the J segment 2 bases; nucleotides outside the gene matches: 7. The DNA for the CDR3 is TGCGCCAGCAGCTTGTTCCTGGGACAGGGTCCCTACGAGCAGTACTTC. It codes for CASSLFLGQGPYEQYF.

Written as DNA, the CDR3 is TGCGCCAGCAGCCAACTCCATCTGATAGCGGGAAAGGGGTATGATGAGCAGTTCTTC. As protein: CASSQLHLIAGKGYDEQFF. The chain carries TRBV4-1 and TRBJ2-1; 8 bases are a match to TRBD2. CDR1 is MGHRA and CDR2 is YSYEKL in the germline V gene. This CDR3 contains 19 residues. V trimming: 2 bases; J trimming: 8 bases; junction bases outside the gene matches: 20.

The chain combines TRBV5-1 with TRBJ2-1; TRBD1 matches 8 bases. CDR1 is SGHRS and CDR2 is YFSETQ in the germline V gene. CDR3 length: 15 amino acids. J lost 2 bases, V lost 1 base, and 2 bases had no gene match. This chain's CDR3 is CASSLSTGAYNEQFF. DNA for the CDR3: TGCGCCAGCAGCTTGTCGACAGGGGCCTACAATGAGCAGTTCTTC.